Each of the 12 T cell receptor beta chains below was sequenced from the same sample in a study of blood T cell repertoires in COVID-19. Measured with immunoSEQ multiplex PCR; TCRdb has only the in-frame clones, and not every one. The sample consists of some 260,000 clones, 88% of them appearing once. Material for sequencing was peripheral blood. Every receptor here comes from a man older than 75 with acute or convalescent COVID-19.

This clone was observed once. Its ends do not fully match the called genes, so a read error is possible. The rearrangement joins TRBV7-7 to TRBJ2-6; 7 bases fit TRBD2. The CDR3 sequence is 17 residues long. The germline V gene has CDR1 SSHAT and CDR2 FNYEAQ (reference sequence). CDR3 DNA sequence: TGTGCTAGCAGCTTAGAGGCGGGAGTAGCTGGGGCCAACGTCCTGACTTTC. Translating gives CASSLEAGVAGANVLTF.

The gene calls are TRBV9 and TRBJ2-7; D unclear. The V end lost 0 bases, the J end lost 0 bases, and 10 bases lay between the germline ends. Per germline, CDR1 SGDLS and CDR2 YYNGEE. CDR3 size: 15 residues. CDR3 sequence reads: CASSVEGYSSYEQYF. The CDR3 coding sequence is TGTGCCAGCAGCGTAGAAGGTTACAGCTCCTACGAGCAGTACTTC.

The chain couples TRBV29-1 to TRBJ2-5; 7 nucleotides line up with TRBD2. The CDR3 contains 13 residues. CDR1 and CDR2 from the germline V gene are SQVTM and ANQGSEA. V dropped 1 base and J dropped 4; count of bases not matched to a gene: 3. The DNA for the CDR3 is TGCAGCGTTGAAGGTCGGGAGGCAGAGACCCAGTACTTC. Translating it yields CSVEGREAETQYF.

The chain combines TRBV7-3 with TRBJ2-1, with 10 bases aligning to TRBD2. The J segment lost 7 bases and the V segment lost 4 bases, leaving 4 bases of the junction unmatched. The germline V gene encodes CDR1 SGHTA and CDR2 FQGTGA. The CDR3 covers 14 residues. CDR3 DNA: TGTGCCAGCAGCTCTAGCGGGAGTTGGAATGAGCAGTTCTTC. It is translated as CASSSSGSWNEQFF. The whole variable domain, remainder taken from reference TRBV7-3 and TRBJ2-1, is GAGVSQTPSNKVTEKGKYVELRCDPISGHTALYWYRQSLGQGPEFLIYFQGTGAADDSGLPNDRFFAVRPEGSVSTLKIQRTERGDSAVYLCASSSSGSWNEQFFGPGTRLTVL.

The chain has TRBV27 and TRBJ2-7; TRBD1 aligns across 9 bases. The CDR3 loop spans 14 amino acids. V gave up 1 base and J gave up 6 bases; unmatched junction bases: 4. In germline, CDR1 is MNHEY, CDR2 SMNVEV (reference sequence). The CDR3: CASSLWDRASEQYF. The DNA of the CDR3 is TGTGCCAGCAGTTTATGGGACAGGGCCAGCGAGCAGTACTTC.

The rearrangement uses TRBV5-6 and TRBJ1-1; D call uncertain. Per the germline V gene, CDR1 is SGHDT and CDR2 is YYEEEE. Trimming left V 7 bases short and J 2 bases short, with 15 bases between. The CDR3 has 14 amino acids. The CDR3 sequence is CASDVRGKNTEAFF. The CDR3 coding sequence is TGTGCCAGCGACGTCAGAGGGAAAAACACTGAAGCTTTCTTT.

The chain uses TRBV3-1 (or the pseudogene TRBV3-2) and TRBJ2-7, with D tentatively TRBD1 (5 bases). Germline V gene sequence: CDR1 LGHDT, CDR2 YNNKEL (reference sequence). The CDR3 length is 16 residues. V was pared by 6 bases and J by 3 bases, with 21 bases between. The CDR3 DNA reads TGTGCCAGCAGTCCTGCGCGGCAGACAGCCTACTACGAGCAGTACTTC. Translation gives CASSPARQTAYYEQYF.

This chain uses TRBV15 with TRBJ1-4; 9 bases are shared with TRBD1. Germline-derived CDR1 and CDR2 are LNHNV and YYDKDF (reference sequence). Trimming cost V 6 bases and J 8 bases; bases outside gene matches: 7. The length of the CDR3 is 14 residues. Here the CDR3 DNA reads TGTGCCACCAGAGGAACAGGGGGCGTAGAAAAACTGTTTTTT. Its translation: CATRGTGGVEKLFF.

The chain uses TRBV19 and TRBJ1-6, with 7 nucleotides matching TRBD1. The CDR3 totals 15 residues. Germline V lookup: CDR1 LNHDA, CDR2 SQIVND (reference sequence). V trimming: 5 bases; J trimming: 7 bases; junction bases outside the gene matches: 8. In nucleotides, the CDR3 is TGTGCCAGTAGTCCCCGGACAGGCGGAAATTCACCCCTCCACTTT. Its protein product is CASSPRTGGNSPLHF. Filled out from reference TRBV19 and TRBJ1-6, the complete variable domain reads DGGITQSPKYLFRKEGQNVTLSCEQNLNHDAMYWYRQDPGQGLRLIYYSQIVNDFQKGDIAEGYSVSREKKESFPLTVTSAQKNPTAFYLCASSPRTGGNSPLHFGNGTRLTVT.

The chain combines TRBV28 with TRBJ1-2, with 9 nucleotides matching TRBD1. The CDR3 runs 14 residues. Germline-derived CDR1 and CDR2 are MDHEN and SYDVKM. V shed 5 bases and J 4 bases; nucleotides not matched to a gene: 5. For the CDR3, the DNA is TGTGCCAGCAGTATACAGGGGGCTGGCTATGGCTACACCTTC. Protein product: CASSIQGAGYGYTF.

This chain links TRBV18 with TRBJ1-3, with D possibly being TRBD1 (6 bases). Germline CDR1 is KGHSH and CDR2 is LQKENI. The CDR3 runs to 15 residues. V was cut by 4 bases and J by 0 bases, with 10 bases left in between. CDR3: CASSLGQHSGNTIYF. The CDR3 DNA is TGTGCCAGCTCACTAGGACAGCACTCTGGAAACACCATATATTTT.

The rearrangement links TRBV19 to TRBJ1-1; a possible D gene is TRBD1 (5 bases). This CDR3 is built from 15 residues. V shed 3 bases and J shed 4 bases, with 15 bases lying between them. The germline CDR1 and CDR2 sequences are LNHDA and SQIVND (reference sequence). CDR3 sequence reads: CASSIGQGAGTEAFF. The CDR3 bases are TGTGCCAGTAGTATCGGCCAAGGGGCAGGCACTGAAGCTTTCTTT.